This T cell receptor (beta chain) was recorded in a study of T cell repertoires in cytomegalovirus infection. Study at large: Matching HLA type, along with CMV infection, was indicated by public TCR beta signatures.

Notes on this clonotype: No antigen is known for it.

Overall study results and limits: HLA-C-restricted, CMV-specific TCR beta clonotypes were dominant ex vivo.

One entry per CDR3 protein results from TCRdb running MiXCR on the reads. In the table there are about 530,000 distinct CDR3 sequences, less than 30% of which are singletons. This CDR3 region has 13 residues. The V and J ends lost 2 bases and 5 bases respectively, with 9 bases between them. Germline CDR1 and CDR2: DFQATT and SNEGSKA (reference sequence). The rearrangement joins TRBV20-1 to TRBJ1-4; D unclear. This clonotype originated in a human donor in good health (CMV status not recorded). Some clones in this sample may be carry-over from other donors' samples. The sample was PBMCs. For the CDR3, the DNA is TGCAGTGCTAGACCAGGTCTAAATGAAAAACTGTTTTTT. Its translation is CSARPGLNEKLFF.